Following are 11 T cell receptor beta chains from one sample sequenced in a study of immune evolution from preneoplasia to lung adenocarcinoma. Method: immunoSEQ multiplex PCR; TCRdb's copy keeps in-frame clones and lacks some. The table lists approximately 9,000 clones, approximately 75% of them singletons. Material: FFPE adjacent normal lung tissue. These receptors all stem from a person between 60 and 80 years old with lung adenocarcinoma.

This chain links TRBV11-2 with TRBJ2-7, with TRBD1 matching 7 bases. CDR1 and CDR2 from the germline V gene are SGHAT and FQNNGV. Trimming cost V 6 bases and J 5 bases; bases outside gene matches: 4. The CDR3 has 12 amino acids. CDR3 bases: TGTGCCAGCAGGTCGGGACAGAACGAGCAGTACTTC. Its protein product is CASRSGQNEQYF. The whole variable domain, filled in from reference TRBV11-2 and TRBJ2-7, reads EAGVAQSPRYKIIEKRQSVAFWCNPISGHATLYWYQQILGQGPKLLIQFQNNGVVDDSQLPKDRFSAERLKGVDSTLKIQPAKLEDSAVYLCASRSGQNEQYFGPGTRLTVT.

The rearrangement links TRBV5-1 to TRBJ2-7; TRBD2 aligns across 9 bases. The CDR3 contains 15 residues. Germline trimming cut 0 bases from V and 7 bases from J; bases unmatched to any gene: 8. In germline, CDR1 is SGHRS, CDR2 YFSETQ. The CDR3: CASSLDPSGMGEQYF. The CDR3, as DNA: TGCGCCAGCAGCTTGGATCCTAGCGGGATGGGGGAGCAGTACTTC.

For the CDR3, the DNA is TGTGCCAGCAGTGTTAGGACTAGGCCGCCAGATACGCAGTATTTT. This translates into CASSVRTRPPDTQYF. The V call is TRBV2, the J call TRBJ2-3; TRBD2 matches at 7 bases. This CDR3 comprises 15 residues. The V segment lost 4 bases and the J segment 4 bases; nucleotides outside the gene matches: 8. CDR1 and CDR2 from the germline V gene are SNHLY and FYNNEI.

The V gene is TRBV7-3, the J gene TRBJ2-2; 8 bases align to TRBD2. This CDR3 contains 15 residues. Losses at the gene ends were 5 bases for V and 2 bases for J; bases not matched to a gene: 4. Germline V gives CDR1 SGHTA, CDR2 FQGTGA. CDR3 region: CASSQTSANTGELFF. CDR3 in DNA: TGTGCCAGCAGCCAGACTAGCGCTAACACCGGGGAGCTGTTTTTT. The variable domain in full, with the rest retrieved from reference TRBV7-3 and TRBJ2-2, is GAGVSQTPSNKVTEKGKYVELRCDPISGHTALYWYRQSLGQGPEFLIYFQGTGAADDSGLPNDRFFAVRPEGSVSTLKIQRTERGDSAVYLCASSQTSANTGELFFGEGSRLTVL.

The chain carries TRBV11-2 and TRBJ1-1, with D hard to call. V shed 2 bases and J shed 5 bases, with 12 bases lying between them. CDR1 and CDR2 from the germline V gene are SGHAT and FQNNGV. The CDR3 has 14 residues. CDR3 DNA sequence: TGTGCCAGCAGCTTATCGGACGGGAGAACTGAAGCTTTCTTT. Translation: CASSLSDGRTEAFF.

The rearrangement joins TRBV5-4 to TRBJ2-5, with 10 bases aligning to TRBD2. V lost 2 bases and J lost 1; bases outside the gene matches: 2. Germline lookup yields CDR1 SGHNT and CDR2 YYREEE (reference sequence). The CDR3 runs 15 residues. The CDR3 reads CASSFKREGQETQYF. The CDR3 nucleotides are TGTGCCAGCAGCTTTAAGCGGGAGGGCCAAGAGACCCAGTACTTC.

For this clone: Relative to the germline gene, one junction end is altered; a read error may explain this. The chain couples TRBV4-2 to TRBJ1-5, with 8 bases matching TRBD1. CDR3 length equals 16 residues. CDR1 and CDR2 (germline): LGHNA, YNFKEQ. CDR3 nucleotide sequence: TGTGCCGGCAGCCAAGGGGACAGGAACAGCAATCAGCCCCAGCATTTT. This sequence encodes CAGSQGDRNSNQPQHF.

This chain connects TRBV5-1 to TRBJ2-5; TRBD2 is a possible D gene (6 bases). Germline-derived CDR1 and CDR2 are SGHRS and YFSETQ. The CDR3 covers 15 residues. The germline V and J ends were trimmed by 5 bases and 3 bases, with 17 bases remaining between them. The CDR3, as DNA: TGCGCCAGCAGTTACAATTCCGGGACTGAAGAGACCCAGTACTTC. Its translation is CASSYNSGTEETQYF.

The chain carries TRBV7-2 and TRBJ1-6; no clear D gene. CDR3 length: 13 amino acids. Germline loops: CDR1 SGHTA, CDR2 FQGNSA. Trimming removed 6 bases at V and 7 bases at J, with 10 bases between. This CDR3 reads CASRPGGNSPLHF. The CDR3 bases are TGTGCCAGCAGGCCAGGAGGGAATTCACCCCTCCACTTT.

As to this clone: An end of the junction does not agree with germline; a read error may underlie this. The V and J genes are TRBV30 and TRBJ2-2; 7 nucleotides align to TRBD2. The CDR3 extends over 18 amino acids. In germline, CDR1 is GTSNPN, CDR2 SVGIG (reference sequence). CDR3 sequence: CAWSVFNRRGSVHRGAVF. The CDR3 DNA sequence: TGTGCCTGGAGTGTATTTAACCGGCGCGGGAGTGTGCACCGGGGAGCTGTTTTT.

The rearrangement joins TRBV6-1 to TRBJ1-1; the D is unclear. The ends were cut back, 1 base at V and 1 base at J, with 7 bases in the middle. The germline V gene has CDR1 MNHNS and CDR2 SASEGT. CDR3 length equals 14 residues. CDR3 coding DNA: TGTGCCAGCAGTGAAGTGTTCAGGAACACTGAAGCTTTCTTT. Its protein product is CASSEVFRNTEAFF.